The present TCR beta chain was sequenced within a study of post-analysis software for immune sequencing data. At the level of the study: Recorded subtypes: relapsing-remitting, secondary progressive, progressive-relapsing; some patients unannotated. Study-level results: F measure showed strong co-clustering of same-batch samples. Included in a set of roughly five TRBV segments more frequent in patients than controls were TRBV5-6, TRBV5-1 and TRBV20-1. Multiple sclerosis was associated with a significant reduction in normalized Chao1 diversity relative to controls.

Tagging with unique molecular identifiers was a feature of the TCR beta cDNA libraries. Researchers reported approximately 500,000 cDNA molecules coming from about 0.98 to 11 million T cells. TCRdb re-called the PCR reads through MiXCR, storing one row per CDR3 protein. The sample carries approximately 690,000 distinct CDR3 sequences, over 45% recorded once. In germline, CDR1 is MGHRA, CDR2 YSYEKL. This CDR3 region has 17 residues. J gave up 6 bases and V 1 base, and 9 bases lay outside the gene matches. About this clonotype itself: Antigen unknown.

The sample was blood. The chain links TRBV4-1 to TRBJ1-5; the match to TRBD1 covers 10 bases. This receptor was identified in a girl aged 2 to 9 with multiple sclerosis. In DNA, the CDR3 is TGCGCCAGCAGCCAAGTAGTAGACAGGGGGCAGGTTCAGCCCCAGCATTTT. Residues: CASSQVVDRGQVQPQHF.